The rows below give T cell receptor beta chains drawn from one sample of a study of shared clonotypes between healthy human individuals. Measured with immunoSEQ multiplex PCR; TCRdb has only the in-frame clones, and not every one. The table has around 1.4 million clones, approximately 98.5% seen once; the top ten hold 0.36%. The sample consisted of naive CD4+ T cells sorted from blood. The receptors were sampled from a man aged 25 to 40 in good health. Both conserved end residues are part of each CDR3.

CASSYWAGNTEAFF TRBJ1-1 TRBV6-5
CASSREETQYF TRBJ2-5 TRBV7-9
CASMPQGGSYEQYF TRBJ2-7 TRBV5-5
CASSFSRASADNEQFF TRBJ2-1 TRBV5-1
CSASGTQPQHF TRBJ1-5 TRBV20-1
CASSVVSSGRAGELFF TRBJ2-2 TRBV9
CASSKQASYEQYF TRBJ2-7 TRBV19
CASTTSSYNEQFF TRBJ2-1 TRBV6-6
CASSETGDTQYF TRBJ2-3 TRBV6-4
CASSPSWSRGLEETQYF TRBJ2-5 TRBV28
CASSPQGGYEQYF TRBJ2-7 TRBV18
CASSPPGQRGGEQYF TRBJ2-7 TRBV9
CASRYIAGPYNEQFF TRBJ2-1 TRBV19
CASSAALGSTYEQYF TRBJ2-7 TRBV27
CAISINKGQPQHF TRBJ1-5 TRBV10-3
CASSQGAGTEAFF TRBJ1-1 TRBV18
CASSLKLGQDTEAFF TRBJ1-1 TRBV18
CASSVVGHVEETQYF TRBJ2-5 TRBV9
CASSVGGRALNEQFF TRBJ2-1 TRBV25-1
CASSPMAGANYGYTF TRBJ1-2 TRBV18
CASSNRNPYEQYF TRBJ2-7 TRBV13
CATSRVRGRLNNEQFF TRBJ2-1 TRBV15
CASSPGGNSYNEQFF TRBJ2-1 TRBV7-2
CASSLSPTGGAAGELFF TRBJ2-2 TRBV27
CASSTPGTGDTEAFF TRBJ1-1 TRBV28